These 7 T cell receptor beta chains were all obtained from the same sample, sequenced in a study of cytomegalovirus exposure and HLA in healthy donors. Primers included in the PCR were 60 Vbeta and 13 Jbeta primers. Assay: immunoSEQ multiplex PCR; the TCRdb copy retains only in-frame clones and omits some. There are under 300,000 clones in the sample; about nine tenths occur only once, and around 4% lies in the top ten. The sequenced sample consisted of PBMCs. The origin of the receptors is a man aged 40-49 years in good health and CMV-seropositive.

The V and J genes are TRBV10-2 and TRBJ2-7; the match to TRBD1 covers 11 bases. The CDR3 is 15 residues long. J gave up 2 bases and V 3 bases, and 3 bases lay outside the gene matches. Germline CDR1 reads WSHSY; CDR2 reads SAAADI. The CDR3 nucleotides read TGCGCCAGCAGTGATTTGGACAGGGGGCCCTACGAGCAGTACTTC. Translated: CASSDLDRGPYEQYF.

The chain's CDR3 is CASSPGPDRDRYEQYF. The DNA of the CDR3 is TGTGCCAGCAGCCCTGGACCTGACAGGGATCGATACGAGCAGTACTTC. The chain recombines TRBV7-6 with TRBJ2-5; 7 nucleotides agree with TRBD1. The end of the DNA fits TRBJ2-7 better, so the J call may be wrong. This CDR3 is 16 amino acids long. The germline CDR1 and CDR2 sequences are SGHVS and FNYEAQ.

The rearrangement joins TRBV7-2 to TRBJ2-7; TRBD2 matches at 13 bases. This CDR3 region has 15 residues. Germline V gene sequence: CDR1 SGHTA, CDR2 FQGNSA. V dropped 5 bases and J dropped 4; count of bases not matched to a gene: 5. CDR3 in amino acids: CASSKRTSGSYEQYF. In DNA form, the CDR3 reads TGTGCCAGCAGCAAAAGGACTAGCGGGAGTTACGAGCAGTACTTC.

The chain has TRBV7-2 and TRBJ2-7, with a possible D match to TRBD2 (6 bases). Germline values: CDR1 SGHTA, CDR2 FQGNSA. V was trimmed by 3 bases and J by 2 bases, leaving 11 bases between them. This CDR3 is built from 14 residues. The CDR3 sequence: CASSLEGPAYEQYF. The DNA for the CDR3 is TGTGCCAGCAGCTTGGAGGGCCCTGCCTACGAGCAGTACTTC.

This sequence joins TRBV29-1 and TRBJ2-5; 9 positions agree with TRBD1. V dropped 7 bases and J dropped 5; count of bases not matched to a gene: 17. Germline CDR1 and CDR2: SQVTM and ANQGSEA. CDR3 length: 16 amino acids. CDR3 in DNA: TGCAGCGCATGTGGTGGCACAGGGGGCTTTTGGGAGACCCAGTACTTC. This translates into CSACGGTGGFWETQYF.

The V gene is TRBV27, the J gene TRBJ1-3; 8 nucleotides line up with TRBD1. The V gene end was trimmed by 5 bases and the J gene end by 4 bases; junction bases not matched to a gene: 4. The CDR3 has 14 amino acids. Germline values: CDR1 MNHEY, CDR2 SMNVEV (reference sequence). The CDR3 region has the DNA TGTGCCAGCAGTCTCGGGACAGGAGGAAACACCATATATTTT. Translated, it gives CASSLGTGGNTIYF.

The V gene is TRBV27, the J gene TRBJ2-3, with D possibly TRBD2 on 6 matching bases. V was cut by 3 bases and J by 1 base, with 20 bases left in between. CDR1 is MNHEY, CDR2 SMNVEV, per germline (reference sequence). This CDR3 region has 18 residues. For the CDR3, the DNA is TGTGCCAGCAGTTTGGTAGGATGGGGGGAGTGGCGCACAGATACGCAGTATTTT. Translated: CASSLVGWGEWRTDTQYF.